Detailed here is one TCR beta chain. The antigen is undetermined. This CDR3 is 13 amino acids long. Trimming left V 6 bases short and J 6 bases short, with 11 bases between. Germline CDR1 and CDR2: MNHEY and SVGEGT. A single record per CDR3 protein comes from TCRdb applying MiXCR to the reads. Of roughly 68,000 distinct CDR3 sequences listed, roughly a fifth are singletons. The sample originates from a study of T cell repertoires in cytomegalovirus infection. This receptor was taken from a human donor in good health (CMV status not recorded). Some clones in this sample may be carry-over from other donors' samples. The genes are TRBV6-2 or TRBV6-3 and TRBJ2-2; D perhaps matches TRBD1 (6 bases). Sequenced here: CD8+ T cells from cultured PBMCs, sampled from culture after CMV antigen stimulation. The CDR3 is CASRWGLAGELFF. In DNA form, the CDR3 reads TGTGCCAGCAGGTGGGGGCTGGCCGGGGAGCTGTTTTTT.